A single sample gave rise to the 21 T cell receptor beta chains below, sequenced in a study of blood T cell repertoires in COVID-19. Sequencing used immunoSEQ multiplex PCR; TCRdb keeps in-frame clones, though not all of them. The sample yields 300,000 to 350,000 clones, 70% to 90% seen once. Sequencing used PBMCs or T cells enriched from blood (not recorded which). Receptors were obtained from a man aged 30 to 45 who had recovered from COVID-19.

J is TRBJ2-5 and V is TRBV27; D uncertain. V lost 5 bases, J lost 2 bases, and 6 bases lay in between. Germline V gives CDR1 MNHEY, CDR2 SMNVEV (reference sequence). CDR3 size: 12 residues. CDR3 bases: TGTGCCAGCAGTCCAAATCAAGAGACCCAGTACTTC. This gives the protein CASSPNQETQYF.

This chain connects TRBV19 to TRBJ1-2, with a possible D match to TRBD1 (6 bases). V lost 4 bases, J lost 3 bases, and 15 bases lay in between. Germline V gives CDR1 LNHDA, CDR2 SQIVND (reference sequence). The CDR3 is made up of 15 amino acids. CDR3 loop: CASSTTGIGYYGYTF. CDR3 nucleotides: TGTGCCAGTAGTACTACAGGGATCGGGTACTATGGCTACACCTTC.

The V gene is TRBV6-5, the J gene TRBJ2-2; TRBD1 is a possible D gene (5 bases). The CDR3 spans 12 residues. The germline CDR1 and CDR2 sequences are MNHEY and SVGAGI. Trimming removed 9 bases from V and 1 base from J, with 6 bases in between. CDR3 nucleotides: TGTGCCAGTACAGGGAACACCGGGGAGCTGTTTTTT. Translation: CASTGNTGELFF.

V is TRBV6-5 and J is TRBJ1-1; a weak D match, TRBD1 (5 bases). The V gene's germline CDR1 is MNHEY and CDR2 SVGAGI. The CDR3 totals 13 residues. The V end lost 7 bases, the J end lost 3 bases, and 12 bases lay between the germline ends. CDR3: CASTTDTDTEAFF. The CDR3 bases are TGTGCCAGCACGACAGACACAGACACTGAAGCTTTCTTT.

This chain uses TRBV5-5 with TRBJ1-2; no definite D call. Germline V gives CDR1 SGHKS, CDR2 YYEKEE (reference sequence). V lost 7 bases, J lost 2 bases, and 15 bases lay in between. The CDR3 is 14 residues long. This CDR3 is CASLYSPVNYGYTF. The CDR3 bases are TGTGCCAGCCTGTATTCCCCCGTGAACTATGGCTACACCTTC.

The genes are TRBV6-5 and TRBJ1-3, with D perhaps matching TRBD1 (6 bases). The V end lost 4 bases, the J end lost 5 bases, and 12 bases lay between the germline ends. The CDR3 has 14 residues. CDR1 and CDR2 from the germline V gene are MNHEY and SVGAGI. CDR3 loop: CASSFQGRRNTIYF. The CDR3 DNA reads TGTGCCAGCAGTTTTCAGGGGAGAAGAAACACCATATATTTT.

This chain uses TRBV27 with TRBJ2-7; D is perhaps TRBD2 (5 bases). CDR3 length: 14 amino acids. V was trimmed by 7 bases and J by 0 bases, leaving 13 bases between them. CDR1 and CDR2 from the germline V gene are MNHEY and SMNVEV (reference sequence). The CDR3 DNA follows: TGTGCCAGCATGTCGGGGTTCGGCTCCTACGAGCAGTACTTC. As protein: CASMSGFGSYEQYF.

The chain links TRBV9 to TRBJ2-5, with TRBD2 identical over 8 bases. The V gene end was trimmed by 4 bases and the J gene end by 5 bases; junction bases not matched to a gene: 10. The CDR3 is 15 amino acids. The germline CDR1 and CDR2 sequences are SGDLS and YYNGEE. This chain's CDR3 is CASSPFGGGGETQYF. Here the CDR3 DNA reads TGTGCCAGCAGCCCTTTCGGGGGGGGCGGGGAGACCCAGTACTTC.

V is TRBV12-3 or TRBV12-4 and J is TRBJ1-2, with D possibly being TRBD1 (6 bases). The CDR3 is made up of 12 amino acids. V was clipped by 6 bases and J by 8 bases, with 13 bases between them. CDR3 residues: CASSYRVGGYTF. CDR3 nucleotide sequence: TGTGCCAGCAGCTACAGGGTGGGCGGCTACACCTTC.

J is TRBJ1-2 and V is TRBV20-1; D not certain. CDR3 length equals 14 residues. Germline CDR1 DFQATT, CDR2 SNEGSKA (reference sequence). Trimming removed 4 bases from V and 5 bases from J, with 17 bases in between. The CDR3 spells CSANDQRSVYGYTF. CDR3 DNA sequence: TGCAGTGCTAATGACCAGCGATCGGTATATGGCTACACCTTC.

This chain uses TRBV5-4 with TRBJ2-3, with 10 bases that match TRBD2. Germline loops: CDR1 SGHNT, CDR2 YYREEE (reference sequence). The CDR3 has 16 amino acids. V shed 2 bases, J shed 2 bases, and the junction held 5 bases outside the gene matches. DNA of the CDR3: TGTGCCAGCAGCTTCATGCTAGCGGGGGCCACAGATACGCAGTATTTT. Translation gives CASSFMLAGATDTQYF. Full variable domain (missing parts from reference TRBV5-4 and TRBJ2-3): ETGVTQSPTHLIKTRGQQVTLRCSSQSGHNTVSWYQQALGQGPQFIFQYYREEENGRGNFPPRFSGLQFPNYSSELNVNALELDDSALYLCASSFMLAGATDTQYFGPGTRLTVL.

This chain uses TRBV12-1 with TRBJ1-5; whether TRBD1, the table's D call, matches the DNA was not checked. TRBV12-1 is a recognized pseudogene. The CDR3 loop spans 14 amino acids. CDR3 loop: CASSLNIGGQPQHF. In DNA form, the CDR3 reads TGTGCCAGCAGCTTGAATATAGGGGGTCAGCCCCAGCATTTT.

The chain employs TRBV2 and TRBJ1-2, with TRBD1 as a possible D gene (6 bases). In germline, CDR1 is SNHLY, CDR2 FYNNEI. The V gene lost 6 bases and the J gene lost 7 bases, with 15 bases spanning the gap. The CDR3 length is 13 residues. The CDR3: CASRGDISGGYTF. The CDR3 DNA is TGTGCCAGCAGAGGGGACATCAGTGGTGGCTACACCTTC. The entire variable domain, with the rest obtained from reference TRBV2 and TRBJ1-2, is as follows: EPEVTQTPSHQVTQMGQEVILRCVPISNHLYFYWYRQILGQKVEFLVSFYNNEISEKSEIFDDQFSVERPDGSNFTLKIRSTKLEDSAMYFCASRGDISGGYTFGSGTRLTVV.

The gene calls are TRBV30 and TRBJ1-3; 9 bases are shared with TRBD1. After removal of 1 base from V and 9 bases from J, the junction contained 4 bases not matched to a gene. Germline CDR1 and CDR2: GTSNPN and SVGIG (reference sequence). The CDR3 loop spans 13 amino acids. The CDR3 bases are TGTGCCTGGAGTGGAAAGACAGGGGGCACCATATATTTT. Translating it yields CAWSGKTGGTIYF.

This sequence joins TRBV28 and TRBJ2-4; perhaps TRBD2 as D (5 bases). Trimming left V 5 bases short and J 1 base short, with 9 bases between. This CDR3 region has 14 residues. Germline loops: CDR1 MDHEN, CDR2 SYDVKM. CDR3 amino acids: CASSPEGAKNIQYF. Here the CDR3 DNA reads TGTGCCAGCAGTCCCGAGGGTGCCAAAAACATTCAGTACTTC.

The chain joins TRBV6-1 to TRBJ1-5; maybe TRBD1 (5 bases). The CDR3 length is 15 residues. The ends were cut back, 1 base at V and 5 bases at J, with 12 bases in the middle. The germline CDR1 and CDR2 sequences are MNHNS and SASEGT. Here the CDR3 reads CASSEVDRIYQPQHF. The CDR3 region has the DNA TGTGCCAGCAGTGAAGTTGACAGAATCTATCAGCCCCAGCATTTT.

The V gene is TRBV27, the J gene TRBJ1-2, with 7 bases matching TRBD1. The CDR3 consists of 16 residues. The germline V gene has CDR1 MNHEY and CDR2 SMNVEV (reference sequence). V shed 3 bases, J shed 1 base, and the junction held 8 bases outside the gene matches. The CDR3 nucleotides read TGTGCCAGCAGTTTGGGGCCGGGACAGTTTAACTATGGCTACACCTTC. Translated, it gives CASSLGPGQFNYGYTF.

J is TRBJ2-7 and V is TRBV2; TRBD2 matches at 8 bases. V shed 8 bases and J 0 bases; nucleotides not matched to a gene: 9. This CDR3 has 15 residues. Germline values: CDR1 SNHLY, CDR2 FYNNEI. For the CDR3, the DNA is TGTGCCAGCTTCAAGACTAGCGCGGCCTCCTACGAGCAGTACTTC. It codes for CASFKTSAASYEQYF.

The chain has TRBV5-5 and TRBJ2-1; 9 nucleotides line up with TRBD2. The CDR3 length is 15 residues. CDR1 and CDR2 from the germline V gene are SGHKS and YYEKEE (reference sequence). The V gene end was trimmed by 3 bases and the J gene end by 15 bases; junction bases not matched to a gene: 16. The DNA for the CDR3 is TGTGCCAGCAGCTGGACCGGGACTAGCTCAGGTCTGTGGTTCTTC. Protein sequence: CASSWTGTSSGLWFF. The full variable domain, its missing parts supplied by reference TRBV5-5 and TRBJ2-1, is DAGVTQSPTHLIKTRGQQVTLRCSPISGHKSVSWYQQVLGQGPQFIFQYYEKEERGRGNFPDRFSARQFPNYSSELNVNALLLGDSALYLCASSWTGTSSGLWFFGPGTRLTVL.

The gene calls are TRBV23-1 and TRBJ1-2; D remains unclear. TRBV23-1 has ORF status, its function being uncertain. Trimming stripped 7 bases from V and 4 bases from J, with 10 bases between. CDR3 length equals 12 residues. The CDR3 nucleotides are TGCGCCAGCACTACTAACTCCTATGGCTACACCTTC. It translates to CASTTNSYGYTF.

The CDR3 here is CSVVDARGGYTF. CDR3 coding DNA: TGCAGCGTTGTGGACGCTCGGGGTGGCTACACCTTC. The V and J genes are TRBV29-1 and TRBJ1-2; no definite D call. Germline CDR1 reads SQVTM; CDR2 reads ANQGSEA. V was pared by 4 bases and J by 7 bases, with 13 bases between. This CDR3 is built from 12 residues.